This T cell receptor beta chain was captured by sequencing in a study of blood T cell repertoires in COVID-19. About the research overall: Specimens from acute and convalescent COVID-19 originated in the United States, Italy and Spain.

This table comes from immunoSEQ multiplex PCR, and its TCRdb copy is limited to in-frame clones, with some not included. Among tens of thousands of clones listed, over 75% were seen once. From germline, CDR1 is SGHTA and CDR2 FQGTGA. Trimming pared 2 bases from V and 0 bases from J, leaving 5 bases between. The CDR3 has 15 amino acids. This clone was counted only a few times. This clonotype originated in a man aged 50-60 years with acute or convalescent COVID-19. The rearrangement joins TRBV7-3 to TRBJ2-6; D ambiguous. Material: peripheral blood. This CDR3 reads CASSLFGSGANVLTF. The CDR3 DNA is TGTGCCAGCAGCTTATTCGGCTCTGGGGCCAACGTCCTGACTTTC.